This T cell receptor (beta chain) originates from a study of shared clonotypes between healthy human individuals. Libraries were prepared by immunoSEQ multiplex PCR; TCRdb keeps only in-frame clonotypes and omits some of them. Counted here are some 2,100,000 clones, approximately 95% occurring once; the ten biggest clones make up about 0.13%. CDR1 is SGHRS and CDR2 is YFSETQ in the germline V gene. V gave up 2 bases and J gave up 7 bases; unmatched junction bases: 5. This CDR3 is 14 amino acids long. This clonotype was obtained from a man between 18 and 29 years old in good health. The sample comprised naive CD4+ T cells sorted from blood. The sample's subset: CD45RA+ positively selected. This chain connects TRBV5-1 to TRBJ2-1; 8 bases line up with TRBD2. CDR3 sequence reads: CASSFRLAMNEQFF. The CDR3 nucleotides are TGCGCCAGCAGCTTCAGACTAGCGATGAATGAGCAGTTCTTC.